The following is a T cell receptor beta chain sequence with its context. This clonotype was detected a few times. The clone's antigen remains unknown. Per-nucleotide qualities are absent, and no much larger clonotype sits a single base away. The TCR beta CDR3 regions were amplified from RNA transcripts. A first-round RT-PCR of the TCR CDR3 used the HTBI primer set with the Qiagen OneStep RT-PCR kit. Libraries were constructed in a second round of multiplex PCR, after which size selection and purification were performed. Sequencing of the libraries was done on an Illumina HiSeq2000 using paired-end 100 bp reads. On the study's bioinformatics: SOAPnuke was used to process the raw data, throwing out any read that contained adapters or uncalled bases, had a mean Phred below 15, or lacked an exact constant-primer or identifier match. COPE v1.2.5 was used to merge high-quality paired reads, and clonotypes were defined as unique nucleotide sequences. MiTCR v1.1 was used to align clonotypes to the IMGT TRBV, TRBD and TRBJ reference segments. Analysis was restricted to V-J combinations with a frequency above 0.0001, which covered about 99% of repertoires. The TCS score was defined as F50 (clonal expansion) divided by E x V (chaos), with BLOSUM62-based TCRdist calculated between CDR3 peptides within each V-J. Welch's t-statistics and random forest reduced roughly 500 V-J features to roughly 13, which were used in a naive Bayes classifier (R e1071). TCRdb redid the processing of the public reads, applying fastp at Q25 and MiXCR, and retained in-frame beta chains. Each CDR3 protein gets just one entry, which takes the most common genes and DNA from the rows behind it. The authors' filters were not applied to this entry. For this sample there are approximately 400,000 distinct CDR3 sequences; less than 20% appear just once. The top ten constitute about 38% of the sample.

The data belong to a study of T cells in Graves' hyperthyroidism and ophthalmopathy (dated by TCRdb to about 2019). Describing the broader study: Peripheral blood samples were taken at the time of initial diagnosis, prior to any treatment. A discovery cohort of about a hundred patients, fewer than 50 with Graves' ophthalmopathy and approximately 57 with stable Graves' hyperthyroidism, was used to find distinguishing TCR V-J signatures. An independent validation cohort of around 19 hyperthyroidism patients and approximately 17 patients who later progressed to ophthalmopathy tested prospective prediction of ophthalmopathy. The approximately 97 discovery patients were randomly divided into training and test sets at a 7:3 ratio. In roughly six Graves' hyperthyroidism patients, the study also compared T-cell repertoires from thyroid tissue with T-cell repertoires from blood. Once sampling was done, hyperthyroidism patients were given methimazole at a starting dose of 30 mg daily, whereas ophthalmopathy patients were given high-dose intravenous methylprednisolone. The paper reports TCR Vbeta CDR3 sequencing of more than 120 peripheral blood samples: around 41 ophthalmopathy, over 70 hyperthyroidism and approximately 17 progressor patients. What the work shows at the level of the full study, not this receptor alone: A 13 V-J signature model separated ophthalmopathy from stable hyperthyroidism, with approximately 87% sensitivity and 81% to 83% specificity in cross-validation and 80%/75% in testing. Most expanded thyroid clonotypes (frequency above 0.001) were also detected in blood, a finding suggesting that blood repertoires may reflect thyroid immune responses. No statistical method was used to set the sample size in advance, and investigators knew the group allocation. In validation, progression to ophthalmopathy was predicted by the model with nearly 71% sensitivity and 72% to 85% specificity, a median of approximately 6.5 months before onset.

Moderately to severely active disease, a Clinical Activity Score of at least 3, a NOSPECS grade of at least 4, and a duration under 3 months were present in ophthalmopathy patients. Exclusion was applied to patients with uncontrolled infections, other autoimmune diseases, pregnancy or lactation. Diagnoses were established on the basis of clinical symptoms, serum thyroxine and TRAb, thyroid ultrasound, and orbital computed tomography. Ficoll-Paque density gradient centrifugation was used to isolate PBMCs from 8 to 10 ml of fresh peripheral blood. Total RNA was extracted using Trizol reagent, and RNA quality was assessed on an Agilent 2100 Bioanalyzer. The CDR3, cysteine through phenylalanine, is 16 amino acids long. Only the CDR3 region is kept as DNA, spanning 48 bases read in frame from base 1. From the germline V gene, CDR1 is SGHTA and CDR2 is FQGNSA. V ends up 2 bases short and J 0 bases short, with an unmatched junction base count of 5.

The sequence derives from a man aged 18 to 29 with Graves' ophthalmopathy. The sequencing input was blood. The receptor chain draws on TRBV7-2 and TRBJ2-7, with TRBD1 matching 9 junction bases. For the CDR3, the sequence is CASSLSGTGSSYEQYF. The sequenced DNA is TGTGCCAGCAGCTTATCCGGGACAGGGAGCTCCTACGAGCAGTACTTC.